This is a list of T cell receptor beta chains from one sample in a study of blood T cell repertoires in COVID-19. Profiled with immunoSEQ multiplex PCR; TCRdb holds only in-frame clones, not every one. Of roughly 72,000 clones listed, around 74% are singletons. The sequenced material came from peripheral blood. These receptors were taken from a woman older than 75 with active or convalescent COVID-19. Each CDR3 is given with its conserved first and last residue. The D gene is left open where the match is weak. Part of the rows lack a size; the others show once, few, many or a class for expanded clones.

-	-	TRBJ2-5	13	TRBV12-3/TRBV12-4	CASSPTPWETQYF	TGTGCCAGCAGTCCGACACCCTGGGAGACCCAGTACTTC
-	-	TRBJ2-1	16	TRBV15	CATSRDYETTYNEQFF	TGTGCCACCAGCAGAGATTACGAGACTACATACAATGAGCAGTTCTTC
-	TRBD2	TRBJ2-7	14	TRBV27	CASSLRGGRGEQYF	TGTGCCAGCAGTTTACGAGGCGGGAGAGGCGAGCAGTACTTC
-	TRBD1	TRBJ2-5	16	TRBV18	CASSPPAQGKGETQYF	TGTGCCAGCTCACCACCGGCACAGGGGAAAGGAGAGACCCAGTACTTC
-	TRBD1	TRBJ1-1	13	TRBV18	CASSLGTVGEAFF	TGTGCCAGCTCCCTCGGGACAGTTGGTGAAGCTTTCTTT
-	TRBD1	TRBJ1-5	17	TRBV3-1/TRBV3-2	CASSQETGRISNQPQHF	TGTGCCAGCAGCCAGGAGACAGGGAGGATTAGCAATCAGCCCCAGCATTTT
-	TRBD1	TRBJ2-7	15	TRBV7-8	CASRNDRGESYEQYF	TGTGCCAGCAGAAATGACAGGGGCGAATCCTACGAGCAGTACTTC
-	TRBD1	TRBJ2-5	14	TRBV30	CAWNLGQAMGTQYF	TGTGCCTGGAACCTAGGACAGGCTATGGGGACCCAGTACTTC
-	-	TRBJ2-3	14	TRBV15	CATSRGGKGDTQYF	TGTGCCACCAGCAGAGGCGGGAAGGGAGATACGCAGTATTTT
-	TRBD1	TRBJ1-6	17	TRBV6-2/TRBV6-3	CASSTRAPGQGDSPLHF	TGTGCCAGCAGCACCCGTGCCCCGGGACAGGGGGACTCACCCCTCCACTTT
few	-	TRBJ1-6	17	TRBV7-9	CASSSGPANSYNSPLHF	TGTGCCAGCAGCTCAGGCCCTGCTAACTCCTATAATTCACCCCTCCACTTT
-	TRBD1	TRBJ1-5	13	TRBV12-3/TRBV12-4	CASKETGNQPQHF	TGTGCCAGCAAGGAGACAGGGAATCAGCCCCAGCATTTT
many	TRBD2	TRBJ2-3	16	TRBV3-1/TRBV3-2	CASSQVSGGYLNTQYF	TGTGCCAGCAGCCAAGTTAGCGGGGGGTACTTAAATACGCAGTATTTT
few	-	TRBJ2-7	14	TRBV28	CASSLIEPNYEQYF	TGTGCCAGCAGCTTAATTGAGCCCAACTACGAGCAGTACTTC
-	TRBD2	TRBJ2-3	19	TRBV7-2	CASSQRTSGRASRADTQYF	TGTGCCAGCAGCCAACGGACTAGCGGGAGGGCATCAAGGGCAGATACGCAGTATTTT
-	-	TRBJ2-7	15	TRBV19	CASSIGQGGGYEQYF	TGTGCCAGTAGTATAGGACAGGGAGGAGGCTACGAGCAGTACTTC
-	-	TRBJ1-3	15	TRBV4-1	CASSQDRGYGNTIYF	TGCGCCAGCAGCCAAGACAGGGGATATGGAAACACCATATATTTT
few	TRBD1	TRBJ1-3	15	TRBV15	CATSKPQGQGNTIYF	TGTGCCACCAGCAAACCGCAGGGACAGGGTAACACCATATATTTT
-	-	TRBJ2-7	16	TRBV21-1	CATTGGKLAGGEEQYF	TGTGCCACCACGGGGGGAAAACTAGCGGGAGGAGAGGAGCAGTACTTC
once	TRBD2	TRBJ2-7	14	TRBV7-9	CASSDRTSGVEQYF	TGTGCCAGCAGCGATAGGACTAGCGGGGTTGAGCAGTACTTC
-	-	TRBJ2-2	15	TRBV6-4	CARRTATSNTGELFF	TGTGCCCGGAGGACGGCTACATCCAACACCGGGGAGCTGTTTTTT
-	TRBD1	TRBJ1-5	15	TRBV10-1	CASTWTGLSNQPQHF	TGCGCCAGCACTTGGACAGGACTTAGCAATCAGCCCCAGCATTTT
few	-	TRBJ1-4	15	TRBV4-3	CASSQDGYTNEKLFF	TGCGCCAGCAGCCAAGACGGGTACACTAATGAAAAACTGTTTTTT
-	TRBD2	TRBJ2-1	14	TRBV2	CASSSGLAAGEQFF	TGTGCCAGCAGCTCCGGACTAGCAGCGGGCGAGCAGTTCTTC
-	TRBD1	TRBJ1-4	20	TRBV19	CASSKPHDRGGLVSNEKLFF	TGTGCCAGTAGCAAACCCCACGACAGGGGAGGTTTGGTATCTAATGAAAAACTGTTTTTT
once	-	TRBJ1-3	14	TRBV11-2	CASSLAPTANTIYF	TGTGCCAGCAGCTTGGCTCCGACAGCAAACACCATATATTTT
-	-	TRBJ2-5	14	TRBV7-9	CASSFYGYQETQYF	TGTGCCAGCAGCTTTTACGGGTACCAAGAGACCCAGTACTTC
-	TRBD2	TRBJ2-7	16	TRBV4-3	CASSQDTSVDSYEQYF	TGCGCCAGCAGCCAAGATACTAGCGTTGACTCCTACGAGCAGTACTTC
-	TRBD1	TRBJ2-5	13	TRBV19	CASTTGGMETQYF	TGTGCCAGTACTACAGGGGGCATGGAGACCCAGTACTTC
-	TRBD1	TRBJ1-6	18	TRBV4-3	CASSRGAGGSSYNSPLHF	TGCGCCAGCAGCCGAGGGGCAGGGGGTAGCTCCTATAATTCACCCCTCCACTTT
-	-	TRBJ1-1	13	TRBV28	CASIYDRNTEAFF	TGTGCCAGCATCTACGACAGGAACACTGAAGCTTTCTTT
-	-	TRBJ2-2	14	TRBV4-3	CASSQAVRTGELFF	TGCGCCAGCAGCCAAGCTGTCAGAACCGGGGAGCTGTTTTTT
-	-	TRBJ1-4	14	TRBV19	CASNTAGTNEKLFF	TGTGCCAGCAACACGGCAGGAACTAATGAAAAACTGTTTTTT
few	-	TRBJ2-7	14	TRBV7-9	CASSARGLRFEQYF	TGTGCCAGCAGCGCGCGGGGGCTACGTTTCGAGCAGTACTTC
-	TRBD1	TRBJ2-1	16	TRBV7-2	CASSTTDRGLRNEQFF	TGTGCCAGCAGCACCACAGACAGGGGGTTAAGGAATGAGCAGTTCTTC
once	-	TRBJ2-1	17	TRBV6-2/TRBV6-3	CASSPRPREIVSDEQFF	TGTGCCAGCAGTCCCCGGCCCCGGGAGATCGTTTCGGATGAGCAGTTCTTC